The present TCR beta chain was sequenced within a study of blood T cell repertoires in COVID-19. Study summary: T cells, B-cell-depleted T cells, or PBMCs provided the cDNA or gDNA that served as material.

Here immunoSEQ multiplex PCR was the method, and the copy in TCRdb shows in-frame clones only, minus some. This table holds 200,000 to 250,000 clones, just under 90% found once. Seattle cases were enrolled at active infection and followed longitudinally. This clone came up once. Sequenced input: peripheral blood. The TCR was taken from a man in his thirties or forties with COVID-19, enrolled during active disease.

The CDR3: CASSYAAGLQPQHF. The CDR3 coding sequence is TGTGCCAGCAGTTACGCGGCAGGGCTCCAGCCCCAGCATTTT. V is TRBV6-5 and J is TRBJ1-5; D may be TRBD1 (5 bases). There are 14 residues in the CDR3. V was cut by 2 bases and J by 7 bases, with 12 bases left in between. In germline, CDR1 is MNHEY, CDR2 SVGAGI.